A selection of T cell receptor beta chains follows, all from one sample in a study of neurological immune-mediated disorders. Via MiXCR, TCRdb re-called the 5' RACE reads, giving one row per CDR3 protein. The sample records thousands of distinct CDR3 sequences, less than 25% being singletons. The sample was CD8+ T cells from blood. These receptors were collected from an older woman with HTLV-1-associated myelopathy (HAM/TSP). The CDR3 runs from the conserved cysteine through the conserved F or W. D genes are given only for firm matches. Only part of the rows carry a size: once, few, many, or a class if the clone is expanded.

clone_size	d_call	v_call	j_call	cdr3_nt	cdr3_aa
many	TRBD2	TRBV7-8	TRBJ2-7	TGTGCCAGCACCTCCGGGACTAGCGGGAGCTCCTACGAGCAGTACTTC	CASTSGTSGSSYEQYF
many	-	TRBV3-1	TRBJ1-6	TGTGCCAGCAGCCAAGATGAGGAGAGCTCCTATAATTCACCCCTCCACTTT	CASSQDEESSYNSPLHF
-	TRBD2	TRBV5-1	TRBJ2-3	TGCGCCAGCAGCTTGGTGCTAGCGGGGACCTCTGGGACGCAGTATTTT	CASSLVLAGTSGTQYF
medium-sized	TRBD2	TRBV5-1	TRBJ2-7	TGCGCCAGCAGATCGGCGGGAGGCGGGGAGCAGTACTTC	CASRSAGGGEQYF
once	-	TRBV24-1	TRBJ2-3	TGTGCCACCAGTTCGTCCAGTCGCGGGTGGGATACGCAGTATTTT	CATSSSSRGWDTQYF
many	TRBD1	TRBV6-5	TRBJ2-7	TGTGCCAGCAGCCTCTCCGGGACAGTTTCCTACGAGCAGTACTTC	CASSLSGTVSYEQYF
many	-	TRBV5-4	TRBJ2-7	TGTGCCAGCCGTGGGCCAACCTCCTACGAGCAGTACTTC	CASRGPTSYEQYF
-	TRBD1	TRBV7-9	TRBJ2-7	TGTGCTACCGTGACCGACAGGGCGAACGAGCAGTACTTC	CATVTDRANEQYF
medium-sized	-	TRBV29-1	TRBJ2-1	TGCAGCGTTGTACGCGCTAATGAGCAGTTCTTC	CSVVRANEQFF
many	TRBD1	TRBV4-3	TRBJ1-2	TGCGCCAGCAGCCATGATCCGACAGGGGGGTTCTATGGCTACACCTTC	CASSHDPTGGFYGYTF
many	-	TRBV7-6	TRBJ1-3	TGTGCCAGCAGCCCTACCCCGGGAAACACCATATATTTT	CASSPTPGNTIYF
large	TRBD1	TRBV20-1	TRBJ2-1	TGCAGTGCTAATGGGAGAGACAGGGGCTACAATGAGCAGTTCTTC	CSANGRDRGYNEQFF
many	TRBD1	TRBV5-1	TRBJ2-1	TGCGCCAGCAGCTTGTGGGGACAGGGGAACAATGAGCAGTTCTTC	CASSLWGQGNNEQFF